Below, 2 T cell receptor beta chains from the same sample are listed, as sequenced in a study of CD8 T cells in Susac syndrome. Reverse transcription used about 0.45 to 1 ug RNA and random hexamers. TCRdb independently ran MiXCR on the immunoSEQ multiplex PCR reads; one entry per CDR3 protein. The repertoire holds over 300,000 distinct CDR3 sequences, with roughly 94% as singletons. The material sequenced was CD4+ T cells from PBMCs. These receptors came from a human donor with multiple sclerosis.

The rearrangement links TRBV5-1 to TRBJ2-2, with D perhaps matching TRBD1 (6 bases). Trimming took 4 bases from V and 6 from J, leaving 10 bases between them. Per the germline V gene, CDR1 is SGHRS and CDR2 is YFSETQ. The CDR3 contains 13 residues. For the CDR3, the DNA is TGCGCCAGCAGCATACAGGGCCCCGGGGAGCTGTTTTTT. Encoded protein: CASSIQGPGELFF.

The J gene is TRBJ2-1, the V gene TRBV19, with TRBD1 matching 10 bases. The V segment lost 6 bases and the J segment 7 bases; nucleotides outside the gene matches: 6. The CDR3 totals 14 residues. Germline CDR1 reads LNHDA; CDR2 reads SQIVND (reference sequence). The CDR3 DNA follows: TGTGCCAGTAGAAAGGGACAGGGGATGAATGAGCAGTTCTTC. It encodes CASRKGQGMNEQFF.